One and the same sample provided the 31 T cell receptor beta chains below, sequenced in a study of T cells in Graves' hyperthyroidism and ophthalmopathy. There were TCR beta CDR3 regions amplified from RNA transcripts. In the first-round RT-PCR of the TCR CDR3, the HTBI primer set was used. TCRdb fed the multiplex PCR reads into MiXCR, producing one record per CDR3 protein. Seen here are 400,000 or so distinct CDR3 sequences, over 13% observed once, and the top ten hold 25% to 30%. Sequencing was done on a sample of blood. The receptors derive from a man over 45 with Graves' ophthalmopathy.

This clonotype came up many times. This chain uses TRBV5-1 with TRBJ2-7, with 11 bases fitting TRBD1. Trimming removed 1 base from V and 3 bases from J; junction bases left unmatched: 3. The CDR3 runs to 15 residues. Per germline, CDR1 SGHRS and CDR2 YFSETQ. CDR3 amino acids: CASSLWGTGGYEQYF. The CDR3 bases are TGCGCCAGCAGCTTGTGGGGGACAGGGGGCTACGAGCAGTACTTC.

This clonotype came up a few times. This sequence joins TRBV2 and TRBJ1-3; D unresolved. V was pared by 5 bases and J by 3 bases, with 8 bases between. Germline V gene sequence: CDR1 SNHLY, CDR2 FYNNEI. The CDR3 consists of 13 residues. The chain's CDR3 is CASSRGFGNTIYF. The CDR3 coding sequence is TGTGCCAGCAGTCGAGGGTTTGGAAACACCATATATTTT.

Worth noting for this clonotype: Germline and junction disagree at one end, which may indicate a read error. This chain links TRBV15 with TRBJ2-5, with 9 bases that match TRBD2. The germline gives CDR1 LNHNV, CDR2 YYDKDF (reference sequence). CDR3 length: 14 amino acids. For the CDR3, the DNA is TGTGCCACCAGCCGCGGGACTAGCCAAGAGACCCAGCACTTC. The encoded protein is CATSRGTSQETQHF.

This clonotype turned up a few times. The chain couples TRBV7-2 to TRBJ2-5; D gene uncertain. Germline V gene lookup returns CDR1 SGHTA and CDR2 FQGNSA. The CDR3 has 13 amino acids. V was clipped by 1 base and J by 4 bases, with 7 bases between them. CDR3 amino acids: CASSLVVRETQYF. CDR3 coding DNA: TGTGCCAGCAGCTTAGTAGTTCGAGAGACCCAGTACTTC.

V gene TRBV6-2 or TRBV6-3 combines with J gene TRBJ2-6; either TRBD1 or TRBD2 may fit D (5 bases each). Trimming took 0 bases from V and 4 from J, leaving 7 bases between them. Germline assignment: CDR1 MNHEY and CDR2 SVGEGT. This CDR3 is built from 15 residues. DNA of the CDR3: TGTGCCAGCAGTTACTCGGGGGTCGGGGCCAACGTCCTGACTTTC. It is translated as CASSYSGVGANVLTF.

The chain links TRBV12-3 or TRBV12-4 to TRBJ1-3; D is undetermined. CDR3 length equals 10 residues. V gave up 3 bases and J gave up 10 bases, with 4 bases separating them. The DNA of the CDR3 is TGTGCCAGCAGTTTTCAGACCATATATTTT. It yields the protein CASSFQTIYF.

The chain combines TRBV19 with TRBJ2-3, with TRBD2 matching over 7 bases. After removal of 5 bases from V and 0 bases from J, the junction contained 8 bases not matched to a gene. The CDR3 totals 16 residues. The germline gives CDR1 LNHDA, CDR2 SQIVND (reference sequence). The CDR3 nucleotides read TGTGCCAGTAGTGCGGCTAGCGGTGGGAGCACAGATACGCAGTATTTT. Amino acid sequence: CASSAASGGSTDTQYF. Together with reference TRBV19 and TRBJ2-3, the CDR3 gives the full variable domain: DGGITQSPKYLFRKEGQNVTLSCEQNLNHDAMYWYRQDPGQGLRLIYYSQIVNDFQKGDIAEGYSVSREKKESFPLTVTSAQKNPTAFYLCASSAASGGSTDTQYFGPGTRLTVL.

This clonotype was picked up many times. The V and J genes are TRBV7-2 and TRBJ1-1, with TRBD1 identical over 8 bases. The germline V gene has CDR1 SGHTA and CDR2 FQGNSA. The CDR3 contains 13 residues. V was pared by 5 bases and J by 11 bases, with 10 bases of the junction left unmatched. CDR3 amino acids: CASSLDRAWMAFF. DNA of the CDR3: TGTGCCAGCAGCCTGGACAGGGCTTGGATGGCTTTCTTT. Supplemented by reference TRBV7-2 and TRBJ1-1, the full variable domain reads GAGVSQSPSNKVTEKGKDVELRCDPISGHTALYWYRQSLGQGLEFLIYFQGNSAPDKSGLPSDRFSAERTGGSVSTLTIQRTQQEDSAVYLCASSLDRAWMAFFGQGTRLTVV.

The table lists this clonotype with many counts. The CDR3 protein is CASSRKREVAEQYF. The CDR3 coding sequence is TGTGCCAGCTCACGAAAGAGGGAGGTTGCCGAGCAGTACTTC. The gene calls are TRBV18 and TRBJ2-7, with a tentative D call TRBD2 (6 bases). Trimming took 4 bases from V and 6 from J, leaving 16 bases between them. The CDR3 loop spans 14 amino acids. The germline gives CDR1 KGHSH, CDR2 LQKENI.

As regards this clonotype: This may stem from a read error, because a much larger clone lies one nucleotide away. The chain combines TRBV2 with TRBJ1-2, with a tentative D call TRBD1 (6 bases). The CDR3 is made up of 16 amino acids. The germline V gene has CDR1 SNHLY and CDR2 FYNNEI. The CDR3 DNA reads as TGTGTCAGCAGTCCCAGTAGAAATAGGGGGGTTTATGGCTACACCTTC. It encodes CVSSPSRNRGVYGYTF.

This clonotype was observed at least ten times. The J gene is TRBJ1-3, the V gene TRBV3-1; unclear D gene. The CDR3 extends over 15 amino acids. The V and J ends lost 3 bases and 0 bases respectively, with 9 bases between them. Germline CDR1 and CDR2: LGHDT and YNNKEL (reference sequence). In DNA, the CDR3 is TGTGCCAGCAGCCATGGAGGGATCTCTGGAAACACCATATATTTT. Protein: CASSHGGISGNTIYF.

This clonotype was detected many times. The chain carries TRBV2 and TRBJ2-1, with D possibly being TRBD2 (6 bases). Looked up from germline, CDR1 is SNHLY and CDR2 is FYNNEI. The germline V and J ends were trimmed by 8 bases and 0 bases, with 8 bases remaining between them. This CDR3 region has 13 residues. DNA for the CDR3: TGTGCCAGCGGGAGGCTCTCCTACAATGAGCAGTTCTTC. Translated: CASGRLSYNEQFF.

This clonotype was counted many times. The chain links TRBV3-1 to TRBJ1-1, with TRBD1 as a possible D gene (6 bases). The CDR3 runs to 12 residues. Trimming left V 4 bases short and J 9 bases short, with 12 bases between. Germline CDR1 and CDR2: LGHDT and YNNKEL (reference sequence). The CDR3 reads CASSPEGQKAFF. CDR3 bases: TGTGCCAGCAGCCCCGAAGGACAGAAAGCTTTCTTT.

In its sample, this clonotype was seen many times. The chain combines TRBV5-1 with TRBJ2-5, with 7 bases identical to TRBD1. Germline assignment: CDR1 SGHRS and CDR2 YFSETQ. Germline trimming cut 4 bases from V and 5 bases from J; bases unmatched to any gene: 8. This CDR3 is built from 14 residues. CDR3 in amino acids: CASSGTGEWETQYF. The CDR3 nucleotides read TGCGCCAGCAGCGGCACAGGGGAATGGGAGACCCAGTACTTC.

This clonotype was seen many times. The chain is built from TRBV24-1 and TRBJ1-2, with D maybe TRBD1 (6 bases). V gave up 4 bases and J gave up 6 bases, with 14 bases separating them. Germline V gene sequence: CDR1 KGHDR, CDR2 SFDVKD. This CDR3 has 14 residues. CDR3 bases: TGTGCCACCAGTGAGCAGGGGAAGGTGGATGGCTACACCTTC. It is translated as CATSEQGKVDGYTF.

In its sample, this clonotype was seen many times. V and J are TRBV29-1 and TRBJ2-5; D remains ambiguous. Germline CDR1 is SQVTM and CDR2 is ANQGSEA. CDR3 size: 16 residues. Deletions cut 4 bases from V and 2 bases from J, with 20 bases between. The CDR3 DNA sequence: TGCAGCGTTGTCAGCCTCGGCAGTCCCACGCAAGAGACCCAGTACTTC. Translating it yields CSVVSLGSPTQETQYF.

V gene TRBV6-1 combines with J gene TRBJ2-1; 12 nucleotides match TRBD2. Trimming removed 4 bases from V and 8 bases from J; junction bases left unmatched: 6. The CDR3 loop spans 15 amino acids. Germline CDR1 is MNHNS and CDR2 is SASEGT. This CDR3 reads CASSGRLAGVYEQFF. The CDR3 coding sequence is TGTGCCAGCAGTGGACGACTAGCGGGAGTCTATGAGCAGTTCTTC.

Many counts were recorded for this clonotype. V usage is TRBV29-1 and J usage is TRBJ2-7; the match to TRBD1 covers 8 bases. V gave up 0 bases and J gave up 7 bases; unmatched junction bases: 11. Germline V gene sequence: CDR1 SQVTM, CDR2 ANQGSEA. The CDR3 is made up of 15 amino acids. This chain's CDR3 is CSVEDGYRGIDEQYF. The CDR3 nucleotides read TGCAGCGTTGAAGACGGCTACAGGGGGATAGATGAGCAGTACTTC.

The chain combines TRBV19 with TRBJ2-7, with TRBD1 matching 8 bases. The junction had 6 bases not matched to a gene; V was cut back by 5 bases and J by 0 bases. Germline CDR1 and CDR2: LNHDA and SQIVND (reference sequence). There are 15 residues in the CDR3. CDR3 bases: TGTGCCAGTAGTCCTTGGGGGACAGGCTCCTACGAGCAGTACTTC. This codes for CASSPWGTGSYEQYF. Looking up the rest from reference TRBV19 and TRBJ2-7 gives the full variable domain: DGGITQSPKYLFRKEGQNVTLSCEQNLNHDAMYWYRQDPGQGLRLIYYSQIVNDFQKGDIAEGYSVSREKKESFPLTVTSAQKNPTAFYLCASSPWGTGSYEQYFGPGTRLTVT.

This clonotype showed up just a few times. The rearrangement links TRBV12-3 or TRBV12-4 to TRBJ2-7; TRBD2 matches at 11 bases. This CDR3 spans 17 amino acids. With V trimmed by 5 bases and J by 4 bases, 13 bases remained unmatched. This chain's CDR3 is CASSPGLAENSNYEQYF. The CDR3, as DNA: TGTGCCAGCAGTCCGGGACTAGCGGAAAACTCAAATTACGAGCAGTACTTC.

The chain recombines TRBV14 with TRBJ2-1; unclear D gene. Germline V lookup: CDR1 SGHDN, CDR2 FVKESK. Trimming cost V 2 bases and J 12 bases, with 20 bases left between them. CDR3 size: 15 residues. The CDR3 here is CASSQRLKAETGQFF. Written as DNA, the CDR3 is TGTGCCAGCAGCCAAAGATTGAAGGCCGAGACTGGGCAGTTCTTC.

This chain connects TRBV7-2 to TRBJ2-3; D might be TRBD1 (6 bases). Per the germline V gene, CDR1 is SGHTA and CDR2 is FQGNSA. Trimming left V 1 base short and J 6 bases short, with 11 bases between. The CDR3 spans 14 residues. The CDR3 DNA reads TGTGCCAGCAGCTTAGACAGGGTCACGGATACGCAGTATTTT. It translates to CASSLDRVTDTQYF.

This clonotype was recorded at least ten times. The chain couples TRBV4-1 to TRBJ2-3, with D uncertain. CDR3 length equals 16 residues. Per germline, CDR1 MGHRA and CDR2 YSYEKL. Trimming took 0 bases from V and 8 from J, leaving 18 bases between them. The CDR3 sequence: CASSQDQRAPLATQYF. CDR3 bases: TGCGCCAGCAGCCAAGATCAACGGGCACCCCTTGCTACGCAGTATTTT.

This clonotype was observed at least ten times. The chain couples TRBV7-9 to TRBJ1-1; D perhaps matches TRBD1 (5 bases). Deletions cut 6 bases from V and 0 bases from J, with 17 bases between. The CDR3 runs 16 residues. Per germline, CDR1 SEHNR and CDR2 FQNEAQ (reference sequence). CDR3 loop: CASRRQLPRMNTEAFF. DNA of the CDR3: TGTGCCAGCAGACGACAGCTCCCGAGAATGAACACTGAAGCTTTCTTT.

This clonotype was counted many times. This chain joins TRBV20-1 and TRBJ2-5; 10 nucleotides match TRBD2. Germline trimming cut 3 bases from V and 6 bases from J; bases unmatched to any gene: 10. Germline V gene sequence: CDR1 DFQATT, CDR2 SNEGSKA (reference sequence). This CDR3 region has 15 residues. In nucleotides, the CDR3 is TGCAGTGCTAGGGAAGCGGGAGGGCAGGGAAAGACCCAGTACTTC. Translating it yields CSAREAGGQGKTQYF.

This chain uses TRBV6-2 or TRBV6-3 with TRBJ2-1; 8 nucleotides align to TRBD2. Per germline, CDR1 MNHEY and CDR2 SVGEGT. V gave up 6 bases and J gave up 10 bases; unmatched junction bases: 8. This CDR3 spans 13 amino acids. CDR3 coding DNA: TGTGCCAGCAGCGACGCGGGGGGCGGGGAGCAGTTCTTC. This gives the protein CASSDAGGGEQFF.

The chain employs TRBV24-1 and TRBJ2-3, with D possibly TRBD2 on 5 matching bases. Germline lookup yields CDR1 KGHDR and CDR2 SFDVKD. CDR3 length: 14 amino acids. The V gene lost 6 bases and the J gene lost 6 bases, with 15 bases spanning the gap. DNA for the CDR3: TGTGCCACCAGTAGGACTGGACCACTGGATACGCAGTATTTT. Residues: CATSRTGPLDTQYF.

Many counts were recorded for this clonotype. The chain uses TRBV28 and TRBJ2-7; D may correspond to TRBD1 or TRBD2 (5 bases each). Germline CDR1 MDHEN, CDR2 SYDVKM. The CDR3 is made up of 14 amino acids. V lost 6 bases and J 3 bases, leaving 15 bases between the germline ends. The CDR3: CASRTQGVNYEQYF. CDR3 in DNA: TGTGCCAGCAGAACCCAGGGAGTCAACTACGAGCAGTACTTC.

The chain has TRBV7-8 and TRBJ1-4; tentatively, D is TRBD1 (5 bases). This CDR3 is 16 amino acids long. In germline, CDR1 is SGHVS, CDR2 FQNEAQ. V lost 4 bases and J lost 4, with 16 bases in between. Here the CDR3 reads CASSSNPQGRNEKLFF. In DNA, the CDR3 is TGTGCCAGCAGCTCCAACCCGCAGGGCCGTAATGAAAAACTGTTTTTT.

This clonotype was observed a few times. This rearrangement joins TRBV13 to TRBJ2-1; no definite D call. Germline-derived CDR1 and CDR2 are PRHDT and FYEKMQ (reference sequence). V dropped 4 bases and J dropped 2 bases, with 9 bases sitting between them. CDR3 length: 14 residues. The CDR3 DNA follows: TGTGCCAGCAGCTCATATCTCGCCTACAATGAGCAGTTCTTC. It codes for CASSSYLAYNEQFF.

V gene TRBV4-1 combines with J gene TRBJ1-5, with no clear D. Looked up from germline, CDR1 is MGHRA and CDR2 is YSYEKL. CDR3 length equals 15 residues. V lost 0 bases to trimming and J lost 4 bases, with 10 bases between them. The CDR3 protein is CASSQDDQENQPQHF. As DNA, the CDR3 is TGCGCCAGCAGCCAAGATGACCAGGAGAATCAGCCCCAGCATTTT.